This T cell receptor (beta chain) was captured by sequencing in a study of vaccination and CD4 T cells after COVID-19. A single record per CDR3 protein comes from TCRdb applying MiXCR to the PCR reads. The data contain 35,000 to 45,000 distinct CDR3 sequences, approximately 40% of them singletons. The time point is: late sampling 161 to 241 days after vaccination in three convalescent patients. The origin of this receptor is a human donor who had recovered from COVID-19. The specimen was CD4+ T cells from blood, collected about 7 months after SARS-CoV-2 vaccination.

CDR3 sequence reads: CATSRDSRDLGYF. The CDR3 region has the DNA TGTGCCACCAGCAGAGATTCCAGAGACCTGGGGTACTTC. The rearrangement links TRBV15 to TRBJ2-5; the D is unclear. CDR1 LNHNV and CDR2 YYDKDF come from the germline V gene (reference sequence). V lost 0 bases to trimming and J lost 13 bases, with 15 bases between them. This CDR3 spans 13 amino acids.